A selection of T cell receptor beta chains follows, all from one sample in a study of T-cell reconstitution after alpha-beta-depleted transplantation in children. TCRdb ran MiXCR on the PCR reads and lists one entry per CDR3 protein. The table includes around 600,000 distinct CDR3 sequences, around 23% detected once. The source material was PBMCs, mostly from graft donor cells, sampled 360 days after TCRalphabeta/CD19-depleted stem cell transplant. The receptors were sampled from a boy under three years old who had a stem cell transplant for acute myeloid leukemia, so the T cells may come from the graft donor. Both conserved end residues are part of each CDR3. A D gene is named only where the DNA matches it firmly. Clone size is stated in some rows and not others, as once, few, many or a class when expanded.

clone size	V gene	D gene	J gene	CDR3 protein	CDR3 DNA
few	TRBV12-3/TRBV12-4	.	TRBJ2-1	CASSLVRAHYNEQFF	TGTGCCAGCAGTTTGGTAAGAGCACACTACAATGAGCAGTTCTTC
many	TRBV7-2	TRBD1	TRBJ2-3	CASTGTGRTDTQYF	TGTGCCAGCACCGGGACAGGGCGCACAGATACGCAGTATTTT
.	TRBV12-3/TRBV12-4	.	TRBJ2-1	CASSYSRDSSYNEQFF	TGTGCCAGCAGTTATAGTCGAGACAGCTCATACAATGAGCAGTTCTTC
few	TRBV7-2	.	TRBJ2-2	CASSLAPTGELFF	TGTGCCAGCAGCTTAGCCCCGACCGGGGAGCTGTTTTTT
.	TRBV20-1	.	TRBJ1-6	CSADKTGRVGNSPLHF	TGCAGTGCGGATAAGACAGGAAGGGTGGGTAATTCACCCCTCCACTTT
many	TRBV20-1	TRBD1	TRBJ2-5	CTHARRGQTQYF	TGCACCCATGCCCGAAGGGGGCAGACCCAGTACTTC
.	TRBV15	.	TRBJ2-4	CATSFYDIQYF	TGTGCCACCAGCTTCTACGACATTCAGTACTTC
many	TRBV7-8	.	TRBJ1-2	CASSFVEFDGYTF	TGTGCCAGCAGCTTCGTGGAATTCGATGGCTACACCTTC
many	TRBV20-1	.	TRBJ2-5	CSAASRETQYF	TGCAGTGCCGCAAGTAGGGAGACCCAGTACTTC
.	TRBV12-3/TRBV12-4	TRBD1	TRBJ2-5	CASRPTGEETQYF	TGTGCCAGCAGACCCACAGGGGAAGAGACCCAGTACTTC
.	TRBV6-2/TRBV6-3	.	TRBJ1-5	CASSPDRLLSNQPQHF	TGTGCCAGCAGCCCCGACAGGTTACTGAGCAATCAGCCCCAGCATTTT
few	TRBV28	.	TRBJ1-5	CASSSAESIVPQHF	TGTGCCAGCAGTTCCGCGGAATCCATAGTACCCCAGCATTTT
.	TRBV3-1	.	TRBJ2-1	CASRNAKAPESSYNEQFF	TGTGCCAGCAGAAATGCAAAAGCTCCAGAGAGCTCCTACAATGAGCAGTTCTTC
few	TRBV20-1	TRBD1	TRBJ2-3	CSARRQGATGTDTQYF	TGCAGTGCTAGACGACAGGGGGCGACTGGCACAGATACGCAGTATTTT
.	TRBV5-1	TRBD2	TRBJ2-1	CASSLAVLAGGINEQFF	TGCGCCAGCAGCTTGGCCGTGCTAGCGGGGGGGATCAATGAGCAGTTCTTC
many	TRBV5-1	.	TRBJ2-5	CASSPTGTRETQYF	TGCGCCAGCAGCCCTACAGGGACGAGAGAGACCCAGTACTTC
.	TRBV20-1	TRBD2	TRBJ2-7	CSARDWGGHEQYF	TGCAGTGCTAGAGATTGGGGGGGACACGAGCAGTACTTC
many	TRBV12-3/TRBV12-4	.	TRBJ2-2	CASSLRGANTGELFF	TGTGCCAGCAGTTTACGCGGGGCGAACACCGGGGAGCTGTTTTTT
.	TRBV6-5	.	TRBJ2-7	CASSYGQPYEQYF	TGTGCCAGCAGTTACGGGCAGCCCTACGAGCAGTACTTC
few	TRBV9	TRBD1	TRBJ1-4	CASSERPGQGNEKLFF	TGTGCCAGCAGCGAGAGGCCGGGACAGGGTAATGAAAAACTGTTTTTT
.	TRBV25-1	TRBD1	TRBJ1-6	CASRGTGFNSPLHF	TGTGCCAGCAGGGGGACAGGTTTTAATTCACCCCTCCACTTT
few	TRBV12-3/TRBV12-4	.	TRBJ2-3	CASSLVGHPPDTQYF	TGTGCCAGCAGTTTGGTGGGGCATCCTCCAGATACGCAGTATTTT
.	TRBV24-1	.	TRBJ2-2	CATSDLRRDGKTGELFF	TGTGCCACCAGTGATTTGCGGCGGGACGGGAAGACCGGGGAGCTGTTTTTT
few	TRBV5-5	.	TRBJ2-5	CASSLILETQYF	TGTGCCAGCAGCTTGATTTTGGAGACCCAGTACTTC
many	TRBV29-1	.	TRBJ2-7	CSVETAYEQYF	TGCAGCGTTGAGACAGCCTACGAGCAGTACTTC
.	TRBV30	.	TRBJ2-7	CAWSSTGAKAEQYF	TGTGCCTGGAGTTCTACAGGCGCAAAGGCGGAGCAGTACTTC
few	TRBV12-3/TRBV12-4	.	TRBJ2-3	CASSLLRTDTQYF	TGTGCCAGCAGTTTGTTGAGGACAGATACGCAGTATTTT
.	TRBV27	TRBD1	TRBJ2-7	CASSRRQGRYEQYF	TGTGCCAGCAGTCGGCGACAGGGGCGTTACGAGCAGTACTTC